These 5 T cell receptor beta chains were sequenced from one sample in a study of T cell responses to AZD1222 COVID-19 vaccine. Libraries were prepared by immunoSEQ multiplex PCR; TCRdb keeps only in-frame clonotypes and omits some of them. The sample carries 100,000 to 150,000 clones, about 89% recorded once. The sample here was peripheral blood, taken on day 0 of MenACWY control vaccination. The receptors originated from an adult in good health.

The chain combines TRBV11-3 with TRBJ1-4; D might be TRBD1 (5 bases). Germline-derived CDR1 and CDR2 are SGHNT and YENEEA. The CDR3 contains 13 residues. Trimming stripped 5 bases from V and 7 bases from J, with 11 bases between. CDR3 DNA sequence: TGTGCCAGCAGCCCAACGGGACTTGAAAAACTGTTTTTT. Its protein product is CASSPTGLEKLFF.

The gene calls are TRBV4-2 and TRBJ2-7; D ambiguous. Germline loops: CDR1 LGHNA, CDR2 YNFKEQ. CDR3 length: 14 amino acids. V was pared by 2 bases and J by 0 bases, with 8 bases between. CDR3 protein: CASSQNPGSYEQYF. The CDR3 nucleotides read TGTGCCAGCAGCCAAAACCCGGGCTCCTACGAGCAGTACTTC.

The chain combines TRBV2 with TRBJ2-7; 9 bases are a match to TRBD2. V dropped 0 bases and J dropped 5; count of bases not matched to a gene: 8. CDR3 length: 16 residues. Germline V gene data show CDR1 as SNHLY and CDR2 as FYNNEI. This CDR3 reads CASSEAREGAMDEQYF. In nucleotides, the CDR3 is TGTGCCAGCAGTGAAGCGCGGGAGGGGGCGATGGACGAGCAGTACTTC.

J is TRBJ2-7 and V is TRBV6-6; 8 bases fit TRBD1. The CDR3 length is 14 residues. V was pared by 6 bases and J by 7 bases, with 11 bases of the junction left unmatched. Germline V gene sequence: CDR1 MNHNY, CDR2 SVGAGI (reference sequence). The DNA of the CDR3 is TGTGCCAGCAGCGATAACAGGGGGTTCGGGGAGCAGTACTTC. Translated, it gives CASSDNRGFGEQYF.

A single count supports this clone. This chain uses TRBV5-1 with TRBJ1-1; 9 nucleotides match TRBD1. Trimming at V came to 0 bases and at J to 1 base, leaving 1 base not matched to a gene. Germline CDR1 is SGHRS and CDR2 is YFSETQ. This CDR3 is 15 amino acids long. The CDR3 is CASSLVGQGNTEAFF. For the CDR3, the DNA is TGCGCCAGCAGCTTGGTGGGACAGGGGAACACTGAAGCTTTCTTT.